A single sample gave rise to the 27 T cell receptor beta chains below, sequenced in a study of Ad26.COV2.S vaccination and SARS-CoV-2 variants. Some clones are missing from TCRdb's copy, which holds only in-frame ones; the method was immunoSEQ multiplex PCR. The top ten hold about 1.6% of the sample, which has about 400,000 clones, 92% seen once. Treatment defined: 19 received Ad26.COV2.S at low or high dose, single or two shots; 5 received placebo; per-sample allocation not given. Sampling took place 63 days after the first vaccine or placebo injection. The input for sequencing was peripheral blood, taken in a trial of Ad26.COV2.S vaccine versus placebo. Source of these receptors: a person aged 18-60 years who received the Ad26.COV2.S COVID-19 vaccine or a placebo.

The chain combines TRBV7-2 with TRBJ2-2, with 12 bases that match TRBD2. Germline values: CDR1 SGHTA, CDR2 FQGNSA. The J segment lost 5 bases and the V segment lost 5 bases, leaving 3 bases of the junction unmatched. The CDR3 is made up of 15 amino acids. In DNA, the CDR3 is TGTGCCAGCAGCCCCGGACTAGCGGGGACCGGGGAGCTGTTTTTT. This translates into CASSPGLAGTGELFF.

The chain joins TRBV7-2 to TRBJ1-4, with D hard to call. The CDR3 runs to 16 residues. The V and J ends lost 5 bases and 2 bases respectively, with 15 bases between them. CDR1 SGHTA and CDR2 FQGNSA come from the germline V gene. The CDR3 sequence is CASSPSWGRTNEKLFF. The DNA for the CDR3 is TGTGCCAGCAGCCCCAGTTGGGGTAGGACTAATGAAAAACTGTTTTTT.

V usage is TRBV29-1 and J usage is TRBJ2-7, with 8 bases matching TRBD1. Germline loops: CDR1 SQVTM, CDR2 ANQGSEA. The CDR3 contains 16 residues. V was clipped by 4 bases and J by 8 bases; unmatched bases: 19. CDR3 coding DNA: TGCAGCGTTGGCCTCATGGTGGACAGGGCCTCAAATAAGCAGTACTTC. Protein sequence: CSVGLMVDRASNKQYF.

The rearrangement links TRBV5-4 to TRBJ2-2; D ambiguous. CDR1 and CDR2 from the germline V gene are SGHNT and YYREEE (reference sequence). The CDR3 runs to 13 residues. Between the trimmed V and J ends, which lost 7 bases and 0 bases, there was a span of 7 bases. The CDR3 spells CASGVANTGELFF. CDR3 DNA: TGTGCCAGCGGCGTAGCGAACACCGGGGAGCTGTTTTTT.

This chain uses TRBV5-5 with TRBJ2-7, with TRBD1 identical over 8 bases. Germline CDR1 is SGHKS and CDR2 is YYEKEE (reference sequence). V dropped 0 bases and J dropped 3; count of bases not matched to a gene: 5. The CDR3 is 15 amino acids. As DNA, the CDR3 is TGTGCCAGCAGCTTGGGGGGGACAGGCGTCTACGAGCAGTACTTC. Its translation: CASSLGGTGVYEQYF.

The rearrangement links TRBV6-4 to TRBJ1-1; weak D call: TRBD1 (6 bases). Germline V gene data show CDR1 as MRHNA and CDR2 as SNTAGT. The V and J ends lost 7 bases and 0 bases respectively, with 9 bases between them. The CDR3 is 13 amino acids. CDR3 sequence (DNA): TGTGCCAGCAAACAGGGTATGAACACTGAAGCTTTCTTT. It encodes CASKQGMNTEAFF.

This chain links TRBV29-1 with TRBJ2-5; D is unresolved. The CDR3 loop spans 12 amino acids. With 4 bases removed from V and 2 bases from J, the gap between germline ends came to 8 bases. Looked up from germline, CDR1 is SQVTM and CDR2 is ANQGSEA. In nucleotides, the CDR3 is TGCAGCGTTGCTAGGGATCAAGAGACCCAGTACTTC. This sequence encodes CSVARDQETQYF.

This chain links TRBV29-1 with TRBJ1-1, with TRBD1 as a possible D gene (5 bases). Germline V lookup: CDR1 SQVTM, CDR2 ANQGSEA. CDR3 length: 12 residues. V gave up 1 base and J gave up 3 bases, with 6 bases separating them. Written as DNA, the CDR3 is TGCAGCGTTGAAGGCAGGGACACTGAAGCTTTCTTT. Translating gives CSVEGRDTEAFF.

V usage is TRBV18 and J usage is TRBJ1-6; D call uncertain. Germline V CDR1 and CDR2: KGHSH, LQKENI. V lost 0 bases and J lost 0, with 0 bases in between. The CDR3 sequence is 14 residues long. CDR3: CASSPPSYNSPLHF. CDR3 nucleotides: TGTGCCAGCTCACCACCCTCCTATAATTCACCCCTCCACTTT.

V and J are TRBV7-9 and TRBJ2-2, with TRBD1 identical over 11 bases. Germline V gives CDR1 SEHNR, CDR2 FQNEAQ (reference sequence). With 5 bases clipped from V and 14 bases from J, the junction kept 10 bases outside the gene matches. The CDR3 is 14 amino acids. CDR3 region: CASSRKGQGVRLFF. The CDR3 region has the DNA TGTGCCAGCAGCCGAAAGGGACAGGGGGTTAGACTGTTTTTT.

This chain uses TRBV7-2 with TRBJ2-5; 7 nucleotides match TRBD2. The CDR3 is 15 amino acids. Germline CDR1 reads SGHTA; CDR2 reads FQGNSA. The V gene end was trimmed by 7 bases and the J gene end by 7 bases; junction bases not matched to a gene: 15. This CDR3 is CASNALAVLGGTQYF. The CDR3 DNA follows: TGTGCCAGCAACGCCCTAGCGGTGCTGGGGGGGACCCAGTACTTC. Complete variable domain (other parts from reference TRBV7-2 and TRBJ2-5): GAGVSQSPSNKVTEKGKDVELRCDPISGHTALYWYRQSLGQGLEFLIYFQGNSAPDKSGLPSDRFSAERTGGSVSTLTIQRTQQEDSAVYLCASNALAVLGGTQYFGPGTRLLVL.

The chain uses TRBV7-8 and TRBJ2-1; 8 positions match TRBD2. The CDR3 runs to 16 residues. Germline CDR1 SGHVS, CDR2 FQNEAQ. The junction had 7 bases not matched to a gene; V was cut back by 1 base and J by 5 bases. This CDR3 reads CASSLVGLAGHNEQFF. CDR3 nucleotides: TGTGCCAGCAGCTTAGTTGGGCTAGCGGGCCACAATGAGCAGTTCTTC.

V gene TRBV19 combines with J gene TRBJ2-1; the D call may be TRBD1 or TRBD2 (5 bases each). This CDR3 has 12 residues. V dropped 7 bases and J dropped 10 bases, with 14 bases sitting between them. The V gene's germline CDR1 is LNHDA and CDR2 SQIVND (reference sequence). CDR3 coding DNA: TGTGCCAGTACCAACGGTGGGACGGAGCAGTTCTTC. Its translation is CASTNGGTEQFF. Variable domain in full (rest from reference TRBV19 and TRBJ2-1): DGGITQSPKYLFRKEGQNVTLSCEQNLNHDAMYWYRQDPGQGLRLIYYSQIVNDFQKGDIAEGYSVSREKKESFPLTVTSAQKNPTAFYLCASTNGGTEQFFGPGTRLTVL.

This clone showed up just once. The chain combines TRBV27 with TRBJ1-1; D not certain. This CDR3 comprises 13 residues. The germline gives CDR1 MNHEY, CDR2 SMNVEV (reference sequence). Trimming removed 6 bases from V and 3 bases from J, with 11 bases in between. CDR3 nucleotide sequence: TGTGCCAGCAGGAGGGATAGGTACACTGAAGCTTTCTTT. This encodes CASRRDRYTEAFF.

For this clone: Lacking the conserved final phenylalanine or tryptophan, this CDR3 likely reflects a read error. Because the CDR3's place on the DNA is in doubt, the DNA is left out and the CDR3 is given as listed by TCRdb. This sequence joins TRBV10-3 and TRBJ2-7; TRBD1, the D gene given by the table, was not confirmed from the DNA. Germline V gene sequence: CDR1 ENHRY, CDR2 SYGVKD. The CDR3 contains 12 residues when both ends are counted. This CDR3 reads CAISGTGQGVTI.

The chain carries TRBV4-3 and TRBJ2-3; 8 bases agree with TRBD2. The CDR3 sequence is 16 residues long. V dropped 4 bases and J dropped 6; count of bases not matched to a gene: 12. Per germline, CDR1 LGHNA and CDR2 YSLEER. CDR3 in DNA: TGCGCCAGCAGCCCTGGGGCTGCGGGGGGAATGGATACGCAGTATTTT. Residues: CASSPGAAGGMDTQYF.

J is TRBJ1-4 and V is TRBV6-6; D not certain. CDR3 length: 13 amino acids. Between the trimmed V and J ends, which lost 4 bases and 6 bases, there was a span of 9 bases. CDR1 and CDR2 (germline): MNHNY, SVGAGI (reference sequence). The CDR3 DNA reads TGTGCCAGCAGTTTCCTAATGGATGAAAAACTGTTTTTT. Amino acids: CASSFLMDEKLFF.

This chain uses TRBV27 with TRBJ1-6; 9 bases align to TRBD1. The germline CDR1 and CDR2 sequences are MNHEY and SMNVEV (reference sequence). The V gene end was trimmed by 3 bases and the J gene end by 9 bases; junction bases not matched to a gene: 6. CDR3 length equals 15 residues. The CDR3 coding sequence is TGTGCCAGCAGTTTCTCCGGGACAGGGAGTTCACCCCTCCACTTT. Translated: CASSFSGTGSSPLHF.

CDR3 region: CASGDGYYGYTF. The DNA for the CDR3 is TGTGCCAGCGGGGACGGATACTATGGCTACACCTTC. V and J are TRBV2 and TRBJ1-2; tentative D call: TRBD1 (5 bases). The CDR3 length is 12 residues. Germline V lookup: CDR1 SNHLY, CDR2 FYNNEI. Trimming shortened V by 8 bases and J by 3 bases, and 10 bases separated the two germline ends.

The V and J genes are TRBV6-5 and TRBJ2-3; D is ambiguous. In germline, CDR1 is MNHEY, CDR2 SVGAGI. Trimming shortened V by 7 bases and J by 1 base, and 15 bases separated the two germline ends. The CDR3 contains 15 residues. CDR3 nucleotide sequence: TGTGCCAGCAACCGGCGTCCTCTTGGCACAGATACGCAGTATTTT. This sequence encodes CASNRRPLGTDTQYF.

This chain connects TRBV7-6 to TRBJ2-5; a possible D gene is TRBD2 (6 bases). The germline V gene encodes CDR1 SGHVS and CDR2 FNYEAQ. CDR3 length equals 15 residues. The V end was cut by 4 bases, the J end by 5 bases, with 17 bases between. The CDR3 spells CASSSTSFLVETQYF. The CDR3 DNA reads as TGTGCCAGCAGCTCCACTAGCTTTCTTGTGGAGACCCAGTACTTC.

The V and J genes are TRBV9 and TRBJ2-7; possible D gene TRBD1, 8 bases. CDR3 length: 14 residues. CDR1 SGDLS and CDR2 YYNGEE come from the germline V gene. V was shortened by 4 bases and J by 5 bases, with 16 bases between the two germline ends. The CDR3 region is CASSSTGGAHEQYF. The CDR3, as DNA: TGTGCCAGCAGCTCAACAGGGGGGGCCCACGAGCAGTACTTC.

Notes on this clone: One junction end does not reproduce the germline sequence, and a read error may be involved. The chain couples TRBV13 to TRBJ2-3; TRBD2 agrees at 9 bases. The CDR3 totals 19 residues. Germline V gene data show CDR1 as PRHDT and CDR2 as FYEKMQ (reference sequence). The CDR3 bases are TGTGCCCGCAGCTCCCTGGGCGGGGGGGCTCGGGTTAGCACAGATACGCAGTATTTT. Translation: CARSSLGGGARVSTDTQYF.

J is TRBJ1-2 and V is TRBV5-8; 9 bases are a match to TRBD1. The CDR3 is made up of 15 amino acids. V was pared by 5 bases and J by 4 bases, with 9 bases of the junction left unmatched. The V gene's germline CDR1 is SGHTS and CDR2 YDEGEE. CDR3: CASRPIGQGSYGYTF. In DNA form, the CDR3 reads TGTGCCAGCAGACCTATCGGACAGGGGTCCTATGGCTACACCTTC.

V gene TRBV24-1 combines with J gene TRBJ2-3, with D possibly TRBD2 on 5 matching bases. CDR1 is KGHDR and CDR2 is SFDVKD in the germline V gene. The CDR3 is 13 residues long. The V gene lost 5 bases and the J gene lost 6 bases, with 11 bases spanning the gap. CDR3 amino acids: CATSGGGIDTQYF. The CDR3 DNA is TGTGCCACCAGTGGTGGAGGCATTGATACGCAGTATTTT.

This chain joins TRBV19 and TRBJ2-7; 7 bases match TRBD1. Germline trimming cut 6 bases from V and 3 bases from J; bases unmatched to any gene: 5. CDR3 length: 13 residues. The germline gives CDR1 LNHDA, CDR2 SQIVND (reference sequence). CDR3 nucleotides: TGTGCCAGTAGCCTGACAGGGAACTACGAGCAGTACTTC. This translates into CASSLTGNYEQYF.

This chain links TRBV3-1 (or the pseudogene TRBV3-2) with TRBJ2-1; TRBD2 aligns across 15 bases. Per the germline V gene, CDR1 is LGHDT and CDR2 is YNNKEL (reference sequence). The V and J ends lost 6 bases and 2 bases, in that order; junction bases with no gene match: 8. This CDR3 has 18 amino acids. CDR3 coding DNA: TGTGCCAGCAGTGAACCGGGACTAGCGGGGGGAACCTACAATGAGCAGTTCTTC. Protein sequence: CASSEPGLAGGTYNEQFF.